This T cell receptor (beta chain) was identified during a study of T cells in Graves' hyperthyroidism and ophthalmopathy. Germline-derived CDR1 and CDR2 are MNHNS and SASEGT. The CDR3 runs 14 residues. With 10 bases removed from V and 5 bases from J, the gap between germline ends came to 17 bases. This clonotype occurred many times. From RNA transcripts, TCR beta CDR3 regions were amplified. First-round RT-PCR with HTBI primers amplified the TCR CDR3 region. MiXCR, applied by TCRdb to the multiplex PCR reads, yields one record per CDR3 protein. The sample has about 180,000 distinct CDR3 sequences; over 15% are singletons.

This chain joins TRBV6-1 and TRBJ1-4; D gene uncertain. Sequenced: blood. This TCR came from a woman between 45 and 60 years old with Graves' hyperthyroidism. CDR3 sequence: CATDRTGMNEKLFF. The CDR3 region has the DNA TGTGCCACAGATCGAACGGGGATGAATGAAAAACTGTTTTTT.